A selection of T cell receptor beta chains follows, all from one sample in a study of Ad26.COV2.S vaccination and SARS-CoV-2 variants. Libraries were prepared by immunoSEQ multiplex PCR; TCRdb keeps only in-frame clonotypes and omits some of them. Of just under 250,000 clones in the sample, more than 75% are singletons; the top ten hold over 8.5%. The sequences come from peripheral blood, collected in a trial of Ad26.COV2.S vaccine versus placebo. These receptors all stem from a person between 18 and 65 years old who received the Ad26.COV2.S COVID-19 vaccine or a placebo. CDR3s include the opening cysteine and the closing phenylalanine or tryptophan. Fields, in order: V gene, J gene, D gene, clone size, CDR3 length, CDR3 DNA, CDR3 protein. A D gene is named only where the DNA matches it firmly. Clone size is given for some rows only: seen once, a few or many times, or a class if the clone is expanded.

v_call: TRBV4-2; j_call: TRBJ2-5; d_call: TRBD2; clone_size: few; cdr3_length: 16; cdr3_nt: TGTGCCAGCAGCCAAGGGGATGGGACTAGGCAAGAGACCCAGTACTTC; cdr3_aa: CASSQGDGTRQETQYF
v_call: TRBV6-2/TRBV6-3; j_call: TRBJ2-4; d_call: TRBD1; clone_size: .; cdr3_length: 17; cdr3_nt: TGTGCCAGCAGTTACCGCCGGACAGGGGGCATGTTAGACATTCAGTACTTC; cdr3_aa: CASSYRRTGGMLDIQYF
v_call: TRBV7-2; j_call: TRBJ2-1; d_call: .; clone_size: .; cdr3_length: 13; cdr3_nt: TGTGCCAGCAGCAGGGCCCGGGGCAATGAGCAGTTCTTC; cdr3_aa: CASSRARGNEQFF
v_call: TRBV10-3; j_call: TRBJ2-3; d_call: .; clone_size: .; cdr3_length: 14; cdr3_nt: TGTGCCATCAGGGCCGATTCCTCGGGAGATACGCAGTATTTT; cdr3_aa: CAIRADSSGDTQYF
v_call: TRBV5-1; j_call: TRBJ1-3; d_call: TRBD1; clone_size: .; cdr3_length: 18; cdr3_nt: TGCGCCAGCAGCTTCGGCCCGGGACAGGGGGCAGGTGGAAACACCATATATTTT; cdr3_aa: CASSFGPGQGAGGNTIYF
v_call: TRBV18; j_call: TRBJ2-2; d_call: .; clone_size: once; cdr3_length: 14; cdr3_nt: TGTGCCAGCTCACTTAAGGGGGACACCGGGGAGCTGTTTTTT; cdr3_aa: CASSLKGDTGELFF
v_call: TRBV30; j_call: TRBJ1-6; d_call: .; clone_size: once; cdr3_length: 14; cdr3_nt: TGTGCCGGGGAACAGGGCTCCGGTAATTCACCCCTCCACTTT; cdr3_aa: CAGEQGSGNSPLHF
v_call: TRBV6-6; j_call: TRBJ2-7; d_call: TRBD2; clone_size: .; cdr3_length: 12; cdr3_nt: TGTGCCAGCACCACGGGAGGCTACGAGCAGTACTTC; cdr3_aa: CASTTGGYEQYF
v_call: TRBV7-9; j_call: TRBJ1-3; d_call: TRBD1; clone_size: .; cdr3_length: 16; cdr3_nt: TGTGCCAGCAGCCCGATCCCTGGGACAGCTGGAAACACCATATATTTT; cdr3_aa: CASSPIPGTAGNTIYF
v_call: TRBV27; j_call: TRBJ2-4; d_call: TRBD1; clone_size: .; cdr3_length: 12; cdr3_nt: TGTGCCAGCAGCGGGACAGGGGTCATTCAGTACTTC; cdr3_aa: CASSGTGVIQYF
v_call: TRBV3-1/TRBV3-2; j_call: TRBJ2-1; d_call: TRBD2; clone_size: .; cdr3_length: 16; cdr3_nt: TGTGCCAGCAGCCCTCACACTAGCGGGAGGGTCAATGAGCAGTTCTTC; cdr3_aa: CASSPHTSGRVNEQFF